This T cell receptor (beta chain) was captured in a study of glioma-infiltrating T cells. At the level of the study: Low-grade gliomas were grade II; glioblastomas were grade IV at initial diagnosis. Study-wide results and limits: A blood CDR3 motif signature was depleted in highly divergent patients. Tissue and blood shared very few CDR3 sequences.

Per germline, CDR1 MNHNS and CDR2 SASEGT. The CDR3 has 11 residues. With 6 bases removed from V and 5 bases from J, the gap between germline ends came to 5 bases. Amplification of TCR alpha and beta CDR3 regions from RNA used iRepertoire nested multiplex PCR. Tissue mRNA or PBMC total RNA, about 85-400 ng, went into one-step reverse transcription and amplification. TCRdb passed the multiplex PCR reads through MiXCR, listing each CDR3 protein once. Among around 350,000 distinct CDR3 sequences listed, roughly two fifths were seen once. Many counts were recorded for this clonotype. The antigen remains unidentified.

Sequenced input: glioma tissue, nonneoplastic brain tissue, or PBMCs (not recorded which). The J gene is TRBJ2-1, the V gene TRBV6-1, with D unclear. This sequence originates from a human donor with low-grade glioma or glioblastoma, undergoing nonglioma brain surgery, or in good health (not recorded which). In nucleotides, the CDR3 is TGTGCCAGCAGCCAAAACAATGAGCAGTTCTTC. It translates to CASSQNNEQFF.